One and the same sample provided the 32 T cell receptor beta chains below, sequenced in a study of regulatory T cells in long-lasting Graves disease. TCR beta libraries were built with iRepertoire HTBI primers and Arm-PCR of CDR3 regions. TCRdb redid the calling of the multiplex PCR reads with MiXCR, one entry per CDR3 protein. The profile shows approximately 470,000 distinct CDR3 sequences, around 15% of them singletons. Regarding time point: newly diagnosed GD, antithyroid drugs for less than 3 months. PBMC-derived RNA was used for the TCR library. These same records also appear under a second study, on T cells in Graves' hyperthyroidism and ophthalmopathy.

The sample consisted of peripheral blood mononuclear cells (PBMCs), taken at new diagnosis, from a patient treated with antithyroid drugs. Receptors were obtained from a man aged 40-49 years with Graves disease.

This clonotype has a handful of counts. J is TRBJ1-2 and V is TRBV5-1; 7 bases align to TRBD1. The CDR3 sequence is 13 residues long. The V gene's germline CDR1 is SGHRS and CDR2 YFSETQ. V shed 4 bases, J shed 8 bases, and the junction held 8 bases outside the gene matches. The CDR3 spells CASSLGGAEGYTF. In nucleotides, the CDR3 is TGCGCCAGCAGCCTAGGGGGCGCGGAAGGCTACACCTTC.

This clonotype was counted many times. J is TRBJ2-6 and V is TRBV20-1, with a weak D call TRBD2 (6 bases). The CDR3 spans 16 residues. The ends were cut back, 0 bases at V and 2 bases at J, with 11 bases in the middle. Germline CDR1 is DFQATT and CDR2 is SNEGSKA (reference sequence). Written as DNA, the CDR3 is TGCAGTGCTAGAGATACCGGGAGAGCTGGGGCCAACGTCCTGACTTTC. Translated: CSARDTGRAGANVLTF.

The sample holds a few counts of this clonotype. The rearrangement links TRBV5-1 to TRBJ2-2; 8 nucleotides match TRBD1. Per the germline V gene, CDR1 is SGHRS and CDR2 is YFSETQ. The CDR3 covers 15 residues. Germline trimming cut 0 bases from V and 3 bases from J; bases unmatched to any gene: 1. The CDR3: CASSLAGGDTGELFF. In DNA, the CDR3 is TGCGCCAGCAGCTTGGCAGGGGGCGACACCGGGGAGCTGTTTTTT.

This clonotype has a count of ten or more. The gene calls are TRBV24-1 and TRBJ2-5, with TRBD1 identical over 7 bases. Trimming at V came to 3 bases and at J to 5 bases, leaving 8 bases not matched to a gene. The CDR3 spans 15 residues. Germline lookup yields CDR1 KGHDR and CDR2 SFDVKD. CDR3 nucleotides: TGTGCCACCAGTGATCAGGACAGGACACGGGAGACCCAGTACTTC. Translated, it gives CATSDQDRTRETQYF.

This clonotype was counted only a few times. This chain uses TRBV19 with TRBJ1-1, with 8 positions matching TRBD1. Germline trimming cut 9 bases from V and 4 bases from J; bases unmatched to any gene: 4. The length of the CDR3 is 12 residues. Germline V gene sequence: CDR1 LNHDA, CDR2 SQIVND (reference sequence). CDR3 residues: CASRGRGTEAFF. CDR3 bases: TGTGCCAGCAGGGGGCGCGGCACTGAAGCTTTCTTT.

This clonotype occurred many times. The chain recombines TRBV4-1 with TRBJ1-1; TRBD1 aligns across 8 bases. J was trimmed by 4 bases and V by 4 bases; bases with no gene match: 8. Looked up from germline, CDR1 is MGHRA and CDR2 is YSYEKL. CDR3 length: 15 amino acids. The CDR3 sequence is CASSRERQGSTEAFF. The CDR3 DNA follows: TGCGCCAGCAGCCGAGAAAGACAGGGGAGCACTGAAGCTTTCTTT.

The rearrangement uses TRBV30 and TRBJ2-3; 10 nucleotides line up with TRBD2. V lost 3 bases and J lost 9; bases outside the gene matches: 9. The CDR3 length is 14 residues. In germline, CDR1 is GTSNPN, CDR2 SVGIG (reference sequence). This CDR3 is CAWRGAGTSVTQYF. CDR3 DNA sequence: TGTGCCTGGAGGGGAGCCGGGACTAGCGTCACGCAGTATTTT.

Many counts were recorded for this clonotype. This chain uses TRBV6-2 or TRBV6-3 with TRBJ2-1, with 10 bases matching TRBD2. CDR3 length equals 16 residues. With V trimmed by 4 bases and J by 10 bases, 13 bases remained unmatched. Germline lookup yields CDR1 MNHEY and CDR2 SVGEGT. The CDR3 loop reads CASSFLTSGILTEQFF. CDR3 coding DNA: TGTGCCAGCAGTTTCCTAACTAGCGGGATCTTAACCGAGCAGTTCTTC.

This clonotype came up a few times. The genes are TRBV15 and TRBJ1-2; D remains unclear. Per germline, CDR1 LNHNV and CDR2 YYDKDF (reference sequence). CDR3 size: 12 residues. Trimming cost V 0 bases and J 8 bases, with 7 bases left between them. CDR3 nucleotides: TGTGCCACCAGCAGAGATCGCGGCGGCTACACCTTC. This encodes CATSRDRGGYTF.

Here the CDR3 DNA reads TGTGCCAGCAGTGGTAATCTAGCGGGAGATAAACTGGGATACAATGAGCAGTTCTTC. Residues: CASSGNLAGDKLGYNEQFF. V usage is TRBV2 and J usage is TRBJ2-1; TRBD2 matches 10 bases. This CDR3 spans 19 amino acids. The V gene end was trimmed by 4 bases and the J gene end by 4 bases; junction bases not matched to a gene: 16. Germline V CDR1 and CDR2: SNHLY, FYNNEI. Supplemented by reference TRBV2 and TRBJ2-1, the full variable domain reads EPEVTQTPSHQVTQMGQEVILRCVPISNHLYFYWYRQILGQKVEFLVSFYNNEISEKSEIFDDQFSVERPDGSNFTLKIRSTKLEDSAMYFCASSGNLAGDKLGYNEQFFGPGTRLTVL.

This clonotype was seen at least ten times. This chain uses TRBV28 with TRBJ1-5, with a possible D match to TRBD1 (5 bases). Trimming removed 4 bases at V and 0 bases at J, with 10 bases between. This CDR3 has 15 residues. Per the germline V gene, CDR1 is MDHEN and CDR2 is SYDVKM. CDR3 coding DNA: TGTGCCAGCAGTTATCAAAGGGGTAGCAATCAGCCCCAGCATTTT. It encodes CASSYQRGSNQPQHF.

To note about this clonotype: This may stem from a read error, because a much larger clone lies one nucleotide away. The gene calls are TRBV7-2 and TRBJ1-5, with D possibly matching TRBD1 (5 bases). The CDR3 consists of 14 residues. Germline-derived CDR1 and CDR2 are SGHTA and FQGNSA. The CDR3 nucleotides read TGTGCCAGCACCTCAGGGCGTAGCAATCAGTCCCAGCATTTT. Translating gives CASTSGRSNQSQHF.

In regard to this clonotype: At one end the junction does not follow the germline gene, possibly because of a read error. The rearrangement links TRBV9 to TRBJ2-1; TRBD1 matches at 10 bases. TRBJ2-5 explains the end of the DNA better; the J call may be wrong. Per germline, CDR1 SGDLS and CDR2 YYNGEE. The CDR3 runs 16 residues. CDR3 region: CASGVGGQGLGETQYF. CDR3 coding DNA: TGTGCCAGCGGCGTAGGGGGACAGGGGTTGGGAGAGACCCAGTACTTC.

The chain carries TRBV29-1 and TRBJ2-5, with 11 bases identical to TRBD1. J was trimmed by 4 bases and V by 3 bases; bases with no gene match: 7. CDR1 is SQVTM, CDR2 ANQGSEA, per germline. CDR3 length equals 15 residues. CDR3 sequence reads: CSVDLWTGGRETQYF. In DNA form, the CDR3 reads TGCAGCGTTGACCTATGGACAGGGGGCCGAGAGACCCAGTACTTC. Full variable domain (missing parts from reference TRBV29-1 and TRBJ2-5): SAVISQKPSRDICQRGTSLTIQCQVDSQVTMMFWYRQQPGQSLTLIATANQGSEATYESGFVIDKFPISRPNLTFSTLTVSNMSPEDSSIYLCSVDLWTGGRETQYFGPGTRLLVL.

This clonotype was counted at least ten times. The J gene is TRBJ2-1, the V gene TRBV28; 8 nucleotides line up with TRBD2. CDR1 is MDHEN, CDR2 SYDVKM, per germline. V shed 5 bases and J 0 bases; nucleotides not matched to a gene: 6. The CDR3 covers 16 residues. The CDR3 coding sequence is TGTGCCAGCAGTAATATAGCGGGAAGCTCCTACAATGAGCAGTTCTTC. Protein: CASSNIAGSSYNEQFF.

This clonotype was counted ten times or more. The V and J genes are TRBV20-1 and TRBJ1-2; no clear D gene. CDR3 length: 11 amino acids. The V end was cut by 0 bases, the J end by 5 bases, with 4 bases between. The germline V gene encodes CDR1 DFQATT and CDR2 SNEGSKA (reference sequence). CDR3 nucleotide sequence: TGCAGTGCTAGAGAAGTGTATGGCTACACCTTC. This translates into CSAREVYGYTF.

Regarding this clonotype: A far larger clone is one nucleotide away, so this likely arose from a read error. The chain uses TRBV6-2 or TRBV6-3 and TRBJ2-7; D gene ambiguous. V lost 2 bases, J lost 2 bases, and 13 bases lay in between. The CDR3 loop spans 15 amino acids. Germline lookup yields CDR1 MNHEY and CDR2 SVGEGT. The CDR3 sequence is CASSYTRVTAYEQYF. The DNA for the CDR3 is TGTGCCAGCAGTTACACAAGGGTTACGGCCTACGAGCAGTACTTC.

This clonotype has a count of ten or more. The J gene is TRBJ2-1, the V gene TRBV20-1; no clear D gene. Trimming took 0 bases from V and 0 from J, leaving 9 bases between them. CDR1 and CDR2 from the germline V gene are DFQATT and SNEGSKA (reference sequence). The CDR3 contains 15 residues. In DNA, the CDR3 is TGCAGTGCTAGAGAAGGCAGCAGCTCCTACAATGAGCAGTTCTTC. Amino acid sequence: CSAREGSSSYNEQFF.

This clonotype was found many times. The chain employs TRBV11-2 and TRBJ2-3, with a weak D call TRBD1 (5 bases). The CDR3 spans 15 residues. Per the germline V gene, CDR1 is SGHAT and CDR2 is FQNNGV. V was cut by 2 bases and J by 6 bases, with 15 bases left in between. The CDR3 is CASSLMGPLVDTQYF. The CDR3 region has the DNA TGTGCCAGCAGCTTAATGGGGCCCCTTGTTGATACGCAGTATTTT. The whole variable domain, filled in from reference TRBV11-2 and TRBJ2-3, reads EAGVAQSPRYKIIEKRQSVAFWCNPISGHATLYWYQQILGQGPKLLIQFQNNGVVDDSQLPKDRFSAERLKGVDSTLKIQPAKLEDSAVYLCASSLMGPLVDTQYFGPGTRLTVL.

There are many counts of this clonotype. The chain combines TRBV12-3 or TRBV12-4 with TRBJ2-1, with 9 bases lining up with TRBD2. The CDR3 extends over 16 amino acids. Trimming removed 2 bases from V and 8 bases from J; junction bases left unmatched: 10. Written as DNA, the CDR3 is TGTGCCAGCAGTTTAAGGCGGGAGGGGATTAGGTATGAGCAGTTCTTC. Amino acid sequence: CASSLRREGIRYEQFF.

The CDR3 nucleotides are TGCGCCAGCAGCCAAGTGACCTTAGTGTCCGATGGCTACACCTTC. The encoded protein is CASSQVTLVSDGYTF. The gene calls are TRBV4-1 and TRBJ1-2; D is unresolved. The germline CDR1 and CDR2 sequences are MGHRA and YSYEKL. The V and J ends lost 1 base and 6 bases respectively, with 15 bases between them. The CDR3 contains 15 residues.

This clonotype has a count of ten or more. CDR3 in amino acids: CASSQGTSHYEQYF. The CDR3 bases are TGTGCCAGCAGCCAAGGGACTAGCCATTACGAGCAGTACTTC. This chain joins TRBV3-1 and TRBJ2-7; 8 positions agree with TRBD2. The CDR3 is 14 amino acids. Looked up from germline, CDR1 is LGHDT and CDR2 is YNNKEL (reference sequence). V was pared by 1 base and J by 4 bases, with 3 bases of the junction left unmatched.

This clonotype has a count of ten or more. The V and J genes are TRBV5-1 and TRBJ1-2, with no clear D. The CDR3 covers 14 residues. From germline, CDR1 is SGHRS and CDR2 YFSETQ. V lost 1 base to trimming and J lost 2 bases, with 9 bases between them. The CDR3 bases are TGCGCCAGCAGCTTGTTGGTGGGGAACTATGGCTACACCTTC. Translated, it gives CASSLLVGNYGYTF.

This clonotype has only a few counts. The rearrangement uses TRBV6-2 or TRBV6-3 and TRBJ2-3, with a tentative D call TRBD2 (5 bases). Between the trimmed V and J ends, which lost 2 bases and 0 bases, there was a span of 18 bases. The CDR3 length is 18 residues. Germline CDR1 MNHEY, CDR2 SVGEGT. This CDR3 reads CASSYGSGSISSTDTQYF. For the CDR3, the DNA is TGTGCCAGCAGTTACGGGTCGGGGAGCATCTCTAGCACAGATACGCAGTATTTT.

This clonotype was detected only a few times. The CDR3 DNA is TGTGCCAGCAGCGTAGACCAGATCGGGGAGCTGTTTTTT. Its translation: CASSVDQIGELFF. This chain links TRBV9 with TRBJ2-2; D call uncertain. The CDR3 consists of 13 residues. CDR1 and CDR2 (germline): SGDLS, YYNGEE. The germline V and J ends were trimmed by 0 bases and 7 bases, with 7 bases remaining between them.

This clonotype was detected ten times or more. The rearrangement joins TRBV7-3 to TRBJ2-3; 7 positions agree with TRBD1. The CDR3 contains 15 residues. Germline CDR1 reads SGHTA; CDR2 reads FQGTGA. The ends lost 3 bases at V and 1 base at J; junction bases unmatched: 4. The CDR3 DNA reads TGTGCCAGCAGCTTCCGGGACAGCCGCACAGATACGCAGTATTTT. Its protein product is CASSFRDSRTDTQYF. The full variable domain, in which reference TRBV7-3 and TRBJ2-3 provide the parts outside the CDR3, is GAGVSQTPSNKVTEKGKYVELRCDPISGHTALYWYRQSLGQGPEFLIYFQGTGAADDSGLPNDRFFAVRPEGSVSTLKIQRTERGDSAVYLCASSFRDSRTDTQYFGPGTRLTVL.

This clonotype was seen just once. The V call is TRBV7-2, the J call TRBJ2-5; 8 bases are a match to TRBD2. CDR3 length equals 15 residues. V trimming: 3 bases; J trimming: 5 bases; junction bases outside the gene matches: 8. Germline V lookup: CDR1 SGHTA, CDR2 FQGNSA. The CDR3 reads CASSFSSGGRETQYF. CDR3 nucleotide sequence: TGTGCCAGCAGCTTTTCCTCCGGCGGGAGGGAGACCCAGTACTTC.

Only a few counts were recorded for this clonotype. The chain combines TRBV28 with TRBJ1-6; 8 positions agree with TRBD1. Losses at the gene ends were 6 bases for V and 10 bases for J; bases not matched to a gene: 11. CDR1 and CDR2 from the germline V gene are MDHEN and SYDVKM. This CDR3 region has 15 residues. The CDR3 DNA reads as TGTGCCAGCAGCTTCAGAAGACAGGGGTGGTCACCCCTCCACTTT. Its translation: CASSFRRQGWSPLHF.

At least ten counts were recorded for this clonotype. CDR3 nucleotides: TGTGCCAGCAGACCACCAGGACGGATCTATGGCTACACCTTC. Translated, it gives CASRPPGRIYGYTF. This chain joins TRBV28 and TRBJ1-2; D is unclear. Germline V gives CDR1 MDHEN, CDR2 SYDVKM. Trimming cost V 6 bases and J 4 bases, with 15 bases left between them. The length of the CDR3 is 14 residues.

The chain has TRBV10-3 and TRBJ2-5; D is perhaps TRBD1 (6 bases). The CDR3 runs to 15 residues. Germline assignment: CDR1 ENHRY and CDR2 SYGVKD. V lost 5 bases and J lost 3, with 16 bases in between. CDR3 sequence: CAISLTGTWEETQYF. For the CDR3, the DNA is TGTGCCATCAGTCTAACCGGGACATGGGAAGAGACCCAGTACTTC.

This chain connects TRBV7-9 to TRBJ2-6; 7 bases align to TRBD2. The germline V gene has CDR1 SEHNR and CDR2 FQNEAQ (reference sequence). Germline trimming cut 5 bases from V and 3 bases from J; bases unmatched to any gene: 4. CDR3 size: 15 residues. The CDR3 region is CASSPAGDGANVLTF. CDR3 nucleotide sequence: TGTGCCAGCAGCCCGGCGGGGGATGGGGCCAACGTCCTGACTTTC.

This clonotype was recorded at least ten times. The chain has TRBV28 and TRBJ2-5, with 9 bases identical to TRBD1. This CDR3 contains 15 residues. The V gene end was trimmed by 0 bases and the J gene end by 4 bases; junction bases not matched to a gene: 3. Germline V gene sequence: CDR1 MDHEN, CDR2 SYDVKM. CDR3 protein: CASSLWDRGGETQYF. The CDR3, as DNA: TGTGCCAGCAGTTTATGGGACAGGGGTGGAGAGACCCAGTACTTC.